The 20 T cell receptor beta chains below come from one sample, sequenced in a study of blood T cell repertoires in COVID-19. Sequencing used immunoSEQ multiplex PCR; TCRdb keeps in-frame clones, though not all of them. The table has fewer than 400,000 clones, 65% to 90% seen once; the top ten hold 4% to 5%. Sequencing used PBMCs or T cells enriched from blood (not recorded which). Receptors originate from a man aged 30-40 years who had recovered from COVID-19.

The chain has TRBV5-1 and TRBJ1-4, with D perhaps matching TRBD1 (5 bases). The ends were cut back, 0 bases at V and 0 bases at J, with 15 bases in the middle. This CDR3 spans 18 amino acids. Germline V lookup: CDR1 SGHRS, CDR2 YFSETQ. CDR3: CASSLGGRALATNEKLFF. The CDR3 DNA reads TGCGCCAGCAGCTTGGGGGGCAGGGCTTTGGCAACTAATGAAAAACTGTTTTTT. Filled out from reference TRBV5-1 and TRBJ1-4, the complete variable domain reads KAGVTQTPRYLIKTRGQQVTLSCSPISGHRSVSWYQQTPGQGLQFLFEYFSETQRNKGNFPGRFSGRQFSNSRSEMNVSTLELGDSALYLCASSLGGRALATNEKLFFGSGTQLSVL.

The genes are TRBV4-1 and TRBJ2-1; 7 bases line up with TRBD2. In germline, CDR1 is MGHRA, CDR2 YSYEKL. The CDR3 contains 18 residues. V gave up 7 bases and J gave up 0 bases; unmatched junction bases: 15. In DNA, the CDR3 is TGCGCCAGCACCTCCGGGCCTAGCGGTCAGAGCTCCTACAATGAGCAGTTCTTC. Translated: CASTSGPSGQSSYNEQFF.

This clone was observed a handful of times. The chain recombines TRBV6-5 with TRBJ1-2, with 7 bases aligning to TRBD1. The CDR3 contains 14 residues. Germline V gene lookup returns CDR1 MNHEY and CDR2 SVGAGI. The J segment lost 0 bases and the V segment lost 6 bases, leaving 4 bases of the junction unmatched. CDR3 protein: CASRETGTNYGYTF. The CDR3, as DNA: TGTGCCAGCAGAGAGACAGGGACTAACTATGGCTACACCTTC.

The rearrangement uses TRBV5-5 and TRBJ2-7; TRBD1 is a possible D gene (6 bases). Germline assignment: CDR1 SGHKS and CDR2 YYEKEE (reference sequence). This CDR3 has 13 residues. Trimming took off 2 bases at V and 7 bases at J, with 13 bases between the two ends. The CDR3 region is CASSLLQGSEQYF. CDR3 coding DNA: TGTGCCAGCAGCTTATTACAGGGATCGGAGCAGTACTTC. The full variable domain, in which reference TRBV5-5 and TRBJ2-7 provide the parts outside the CDR3, is DAGVTQSPTHLIKTRGQQVTLRCSPISGHKSVSWYQQVLGQGPQFIFQYYEKEERGRGNFPDRFSARQFPNYSSELNVNALLLGDSALYLCASSLLQGSEQYFGPGTRLTVT.

Only one count was recorded for this clone. This chain connects TRBV19 to TRBJ2-3; 10 nucleotides align to TRBD2. With V trimmed by 6 bases and J by 6 bases, 6 bases remained unmatched. The germline V gene has CDR1 LNHDA and CDR2 SQIVND (reference sequence). The CDR3 is 14 residues long. Written as DNA, the CDR3 is TGTGCCAGTAGGGAACTAGCGGGACTCGATACGCAGTATTTT. Amino acid sequence: CASRELAGLDTQYF.

This clone was detected a few times. The chain carries TRBV7-9 and TRBJ2-3; 7 bases fit TRBD1. Germline V lookup: CDR1 SEHNR, CDR2 FQNEAQ (reference sequence). The CDR3 totals 14 residues. Germline trimming cut 2 bases from V and 4 bases from J; bases unmatched to any gene: 3. The CDR3 DNA follows: TGTGCCAGCAGCTTAAGACAGGGAGCAGATACGCAGTATTTT. This sequence encodes CASSLRQGADTQYF.

This clone was seen just once. V and J are TRBV6-5 and TRBJ2-7; tentatively, D is TRBD1 (8 bases). The CDR3 contains 12 residues. Germline CDR1 reads MNHEY; CDR2 reads SVGAGI. Trimming took 6 bases from V and 5 from J, leaving 11 bases between them. DNA of the CDR3: TGTGCCAGCAGACAGGGGGGGGACGAGCAGTACTTC. It yields the protein CASRQGGDEQYF.

The rearrangement links TRBV28 to TRBJ2-1; D remains ambiguous. The germline V gene has CDR1 MDHEN and CDR2 SYDVKM. This CDR3 spans 13 amino acids. V was shortened by 5 bases and J by 9 bases, with 14 bases between the two germline ends. The CDR3 DNA reads as TGTGCCAGCAGTGGAACACCGGCGGCTGAGCAGTTCTTC. Translated: CASSGTPAAEQFF.

This clone was seen only once. The chain employs TRBV19 and TRBJ2-3; 10 bases match TRBD2. The CDR3 sequence is 16 residues long. In germline, CDR1 is LNHDA, CDR2 SQIVND (reference sequence). Trimming took 5 bases from V and 6 from J; bases not matched to a gene: 11. For the CDR3, the DNA is TGTGCCAGTAGTCCGAGCCCAGCGGGAGGGCCGGATACGCAGTATTTT. This sequence encodes CASSPSPAGGPDTQYF.

V gene TRBV11-2 combines with J gene TRBJ1-4; a weak D match, TRBD1 (5 bases). Per germline, CDR1 SGHAT and CDR2 FQNNGV. V was cut by 3 bases and J by 6 bases, with 11 bases left in between. This CDR3 region has 14 residues. CDR3 sequence reads: CASSFYQGDEKLFF. The CDR3 DNA reads as TGTGCCAGCAGCTTCTACCAGGGTGATGAAAAACTGTTTTTT.

The chain recombines TRBV7-2 with TRBJ2-7; 9 nucleotides match TRBD1. CDR1 and CDR2 (germline): SGHTA, FQGNSA. Trimming took 4 bases from V and 4 from J; bases not matched to a gene: 5. The CDR3 contains 14 residues. The CDR3 region is CASSSGQGPYEQYF. The CDR3 nucleotides are TGTGCCAGCAGCTCGGGACAGGGACCGTACGAGCAGTACTTC.

J is TRBJ1-2 and V is TRBV10-2; 8 positions agree with TRBD1. With 6 bases clipped from V and 2 bases from J, the junction kept 8 bases outside the gene matches. Germline loops: CDR1 WSHSY, CDR2 SAAADI. CDR3 size: 15 residues. The CDR3 DNA reads as TGCGCCAGCAGATACGGGACAGGCCTAAACTATGGCTACACCTTC. This sequence encodes CASRYGTGLNYGYTF.

This sequence joins TRBV28 and TRBJ1-1, with D hard to call. The germline V gene encodes CDR1 MDHEN and CDR2 SYDVKM. The V and J ends lost 2 bases and 4 bases respectively, with 11 bases between them. The CDR3 totals 14 residues. CDR3 DNA: TGTGCCAGCAGTTTACAGCCGGCGGGCACTGAAGCTTTCTTT. Its translation: CASSLQPAGTEAFF.

The rearrangement uses TRBV5-5 and TRBJ2-6; D may be TRBD2 (7 bases). Germline values: CDR1 SGHKS, CDR2 YYEKEE (reference sequence). The CDR3 loop spans 18 amino acids. V was cut by 4 bases and J by 0 bases, with 17 bases left in between. The DNA for the CDR3 is TGTGCCAGCAGCCGCGGGGGCAGTCTATCCTCTGGGGCCAACGTCCTGACTTTC. Translation: CASSRGGSLSSGANVLTF.

CDR3 nucleotide sequence: TGTGCCTGGACCGGACAGGGGGCGAAGAGGAATGAAAAACTGTTTTTT. Protein sequence: CAWTGQGAKRNEKLFF. The gene calls are TRBV30 and TRBJ1-4; TRBD1 matches 11 bases. The CDR3 covers 16 residues. V shed 4 bases and J 5 bases; nucleotides not matched to a gene: 9. Germline-derived CDR1 and CDR2 are GTSNPN and SVGIG (reference sequence). Drawing the rest from reference TRBV30 and TRBJ1-4, the complete variable domain is SQTIHQWPATLVQPVGSPLSLECTVEGTSNPNLYWYRQAAGRGLQLLFYSVGIGQISSEVPQNLSASRPQDRQFILSSKKLLLSDSGFYLCAWTGQGAKRNEKLFFGSGTQLSVL.

This sequence joins TRBV5-1 and TRBJ1-2, with a weak D call TRBD1 (6 bases). Germline V lookup: CDR1 SGHRS, CDR2 YFSETQ. Trimming took 4 bases from V and 3 from J, leaving 19 bases between them. The CDR3 totals 16 residues. The CDR3 nucleotides read TGCGCCAGCAGCCCACACGGGGGGGCCGGGGACTATGGCTACACCTTC. Translated: CASSPHGGAGDYGYTF.

The rearrangement links TRBV2 to TRBJ1-6; 9 bases agree with TRBD1. Looked up from germline, CDR1 is SNHLY and CDR2 is FYNNEI. Trimming cost V 7 bases and J 7 bases; bases outside gene matches: 11. There are 16 residues in the CDR3. Here the CDR3 reads CASIRGVGTGNSPLHF. CDR3 DNA: TGTGCCAGCATTAGGGGGGTAGGGACAGGGAATTCACCCCTCCACTTT.

The chain couples TRBV18 to TRBJ2-5; 12 nucleotides line up with TRBD2. CDR1 is KGHSH and CDR2 is LQKENI in the germline V gene. With V trimmed by 5 bases and J by 5 bases, 9 bases remained unmatched. The CDR3 sequence is 16 residues long. CDR3 loop: CASSSPRTSGTETQYF. CDR3 bases: TGTGCCAGCTCATCTCCTCGGACTAGCGGGACGGAGACCCAGTACTTC.

In its sample, this clone was seen once. The rearrangement uses TRBV5-8 and TRBJ2-7, with D possibly matching TRBD1 (6 bases). Per the germline V gene, CDR1 is SGHTS and CDR2 is YDEGEE. The CDR3 is 12 amino acids. V lost 4 bases and J lost 6, with 11 bases in between. The CDR3 sequence is CASSLTGLEQYF. The CDR3 DNA sequence: TGTGCCAGCAGCCTGACAGGTCTCGAGCAGTACTTC.

V gene TRBV9 combines with J gene TRBJ2-3; 8 bases are a match to TRBD2. Germline-derived CDR1 and CDR2 are SGDLS and YYNGEE. This CDR3 has 16 residues. Trimming removed 4 bases from V and 4 bases from J; junction bases left unmatched: 11. The CDR3 reads CASSFIGGLAADTQYF. The CDR3 DNA sequence: TGTGCCAGCAGCTTCATTGGCGGACTAGCTGCAGATACGCAGTATTTT.